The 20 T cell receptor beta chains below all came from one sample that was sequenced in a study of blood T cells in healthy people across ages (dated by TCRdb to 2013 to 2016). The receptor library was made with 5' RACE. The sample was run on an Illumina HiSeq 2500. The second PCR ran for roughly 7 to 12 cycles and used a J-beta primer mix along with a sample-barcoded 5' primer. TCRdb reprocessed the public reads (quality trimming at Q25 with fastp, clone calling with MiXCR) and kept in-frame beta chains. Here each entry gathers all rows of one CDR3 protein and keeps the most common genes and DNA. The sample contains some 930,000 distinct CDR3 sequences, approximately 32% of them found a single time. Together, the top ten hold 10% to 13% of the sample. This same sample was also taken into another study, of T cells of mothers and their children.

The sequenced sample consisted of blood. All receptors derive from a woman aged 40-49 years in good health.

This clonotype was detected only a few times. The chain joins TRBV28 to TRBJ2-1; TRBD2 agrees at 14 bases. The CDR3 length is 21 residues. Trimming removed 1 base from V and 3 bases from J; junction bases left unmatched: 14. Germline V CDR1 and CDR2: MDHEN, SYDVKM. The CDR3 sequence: CASSLSPAGWTSGGHYNEQFF. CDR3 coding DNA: TGTGCCAGCAGTTTATCGCCTGCAGGTTGGACTAGCGGGGGGCACTACAATGAGCAGTTCTTC.

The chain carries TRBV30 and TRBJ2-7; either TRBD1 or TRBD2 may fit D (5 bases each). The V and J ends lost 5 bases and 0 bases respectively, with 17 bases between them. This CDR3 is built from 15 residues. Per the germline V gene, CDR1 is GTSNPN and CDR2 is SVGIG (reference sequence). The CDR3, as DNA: TGTGCCTGGGATACGGGGCTCTTGAGCTCCTACGAGCAGTACTTC. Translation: CAWDTGLLSSYEQYF.

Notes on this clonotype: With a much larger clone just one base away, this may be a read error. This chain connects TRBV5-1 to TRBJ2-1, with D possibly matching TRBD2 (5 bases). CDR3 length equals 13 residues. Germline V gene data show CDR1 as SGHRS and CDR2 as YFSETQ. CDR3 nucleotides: TGCGCCAGCAGACCCGGGATTTACAATGGGCAGTTCTTC. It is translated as CASRPGIYNGQFF.

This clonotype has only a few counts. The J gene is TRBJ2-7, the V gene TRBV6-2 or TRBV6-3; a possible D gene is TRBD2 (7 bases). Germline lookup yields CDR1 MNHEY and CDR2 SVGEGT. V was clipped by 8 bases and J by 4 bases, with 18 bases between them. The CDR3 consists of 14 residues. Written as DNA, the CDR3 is TGTGCCAGCTCCTGGGGACGGGGGGCATACGAGCAGTACTTC. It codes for CASSWGRGAYEQYF.

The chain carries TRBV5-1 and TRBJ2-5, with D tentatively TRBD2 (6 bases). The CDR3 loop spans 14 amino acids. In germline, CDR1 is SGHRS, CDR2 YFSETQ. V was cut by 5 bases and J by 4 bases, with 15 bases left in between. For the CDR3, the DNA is TGCGCCAGCAGAGAACGGACTATAACAGAGACCCAGTACTTC. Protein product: CASRERTITETQYF.

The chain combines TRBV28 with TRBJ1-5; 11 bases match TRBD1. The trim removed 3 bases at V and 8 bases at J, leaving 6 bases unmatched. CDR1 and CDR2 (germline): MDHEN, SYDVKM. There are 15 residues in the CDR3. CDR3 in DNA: TGTGCCAGCAGTTTCCCTGGACAGGGGGCCAAGCCCCAGCATTTT. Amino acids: CASSFPGQGAKPQHF. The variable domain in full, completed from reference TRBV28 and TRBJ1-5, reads DVKVTQSSRYLVKRTGEKVFLECVQDMDHENMFWYRQDPGLGLRLIYFSYDVKMKEKGDIPEGYSVSREKKERFSLILESASTNQTSMYLCASSFPGQGAKPQHFGDGTRLSIL.

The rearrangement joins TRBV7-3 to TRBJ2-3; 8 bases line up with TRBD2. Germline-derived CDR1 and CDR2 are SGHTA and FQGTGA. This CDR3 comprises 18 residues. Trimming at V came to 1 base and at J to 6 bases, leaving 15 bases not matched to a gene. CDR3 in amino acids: CASSLMGGSGGPRDTQYF. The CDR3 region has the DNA TGTGCCAGCAGCTTAATGGGCGGGAGCGGGGGACCCCGGGATACGCAGTATTTT.

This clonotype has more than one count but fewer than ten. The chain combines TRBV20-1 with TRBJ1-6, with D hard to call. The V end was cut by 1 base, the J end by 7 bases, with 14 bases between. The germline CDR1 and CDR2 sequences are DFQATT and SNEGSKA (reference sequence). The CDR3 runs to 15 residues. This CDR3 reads CSARGQMSSNSPLHF. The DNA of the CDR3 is TGCAGTGCTAGAGGCCAGATGAGTAGCAATTCACCCCTCCACTTT.

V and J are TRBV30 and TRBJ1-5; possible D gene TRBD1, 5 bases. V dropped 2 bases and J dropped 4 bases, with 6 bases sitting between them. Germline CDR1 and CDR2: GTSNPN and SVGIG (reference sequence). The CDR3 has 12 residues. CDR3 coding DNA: TGTGCCTGGAGTCAGGGAAATCAGCCCCAGCATTTT. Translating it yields CAWSQGNQPQHF.

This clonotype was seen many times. CDR3 in DNA: TGCAGTGCTAATGGGCAGGTTATAAGGTCAGATACGCAGTATTTT. Translation gives CSANGQVIRSDTQYF. This chain links TRBV20-1 with TRBJ2-3, with unresolved D. The CDR3 has 15 amino acids. The V gene's germline CDR1 is DFQATT and CDR2 SNEGSKA (reference sequence). Trimming left V 4 bases short and J 4 bases short, with 18 bases between.

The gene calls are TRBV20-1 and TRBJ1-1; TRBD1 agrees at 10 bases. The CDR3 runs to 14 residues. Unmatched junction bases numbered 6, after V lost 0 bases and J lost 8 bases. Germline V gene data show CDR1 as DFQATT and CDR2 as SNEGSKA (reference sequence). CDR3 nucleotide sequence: TGCAGTGCTAGAGAACCGGACAGGGGGAGAGAAGCTTTCTTT. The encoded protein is CSAREPDRGREAFF.

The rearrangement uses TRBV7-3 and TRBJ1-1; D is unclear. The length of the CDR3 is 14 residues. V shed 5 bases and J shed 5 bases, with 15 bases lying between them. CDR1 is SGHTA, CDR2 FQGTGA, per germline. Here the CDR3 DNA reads TGTGCCAGCAGCGCCCGGGGTAGCGGAACTGAAGCTTTCTTT. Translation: CASSARGSGTEAFF. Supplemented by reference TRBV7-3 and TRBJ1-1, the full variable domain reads GAGVSQTPSNKVTEKGKYVELRCDPISGHTALYWYRQSLGQGPEFLIYFQGTGAADDSGLPNDRFFAVRPEGSVSTLKIQRTERGDSAVYLCASSARGSGTEAFFGQGTRLTVV.

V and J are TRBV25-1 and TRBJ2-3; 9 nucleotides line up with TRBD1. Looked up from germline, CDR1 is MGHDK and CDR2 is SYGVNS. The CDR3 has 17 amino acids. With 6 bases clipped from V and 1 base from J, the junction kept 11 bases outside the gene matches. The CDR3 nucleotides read TGTGCCAGCAGCCCCGGGACAGGGATGGAAGGCACAGATACGCAGTATTTT. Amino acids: CASSPGTGMEGTDTQYF.

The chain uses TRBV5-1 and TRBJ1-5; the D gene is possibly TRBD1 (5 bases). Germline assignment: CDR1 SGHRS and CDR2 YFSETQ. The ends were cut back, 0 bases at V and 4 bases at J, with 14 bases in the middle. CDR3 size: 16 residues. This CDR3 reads CASSLGGVTGNQPQHF. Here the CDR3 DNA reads TGCGCCAGCAGCTTGGGAGGGGTAACAGGAAATCAGCCCCAGCATTTT.

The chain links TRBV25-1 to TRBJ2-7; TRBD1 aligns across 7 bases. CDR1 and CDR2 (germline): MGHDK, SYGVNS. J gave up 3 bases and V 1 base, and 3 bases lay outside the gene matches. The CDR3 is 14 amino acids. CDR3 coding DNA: TGTGCCAGCAGTGAATTTGGGACAGACTACGAGCAGTACTTC. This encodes CASSEFGTDYEQYF.

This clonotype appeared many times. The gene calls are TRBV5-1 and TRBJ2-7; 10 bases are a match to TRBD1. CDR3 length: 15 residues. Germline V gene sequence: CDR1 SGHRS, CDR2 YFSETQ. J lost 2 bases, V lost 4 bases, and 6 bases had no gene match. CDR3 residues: CASSPGGTGAYEQYF. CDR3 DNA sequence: TGCGCCAGCAGCCCCGGGGGGACAGGGGCCTACGAGCAGTACTTC.

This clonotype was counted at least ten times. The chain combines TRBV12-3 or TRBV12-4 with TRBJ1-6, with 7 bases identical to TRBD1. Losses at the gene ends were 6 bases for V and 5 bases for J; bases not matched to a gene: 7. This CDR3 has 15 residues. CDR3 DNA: TGTGCCAGCAGCTTAAGACAGGGTGATAATTCACCCCTCCACTTT. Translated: CASSLRQGDNSPLHF.

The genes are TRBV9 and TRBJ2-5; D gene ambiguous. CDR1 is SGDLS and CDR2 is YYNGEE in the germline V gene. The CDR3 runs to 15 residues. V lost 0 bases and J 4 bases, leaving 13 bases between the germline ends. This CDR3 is CASSVGLGQGETQYF. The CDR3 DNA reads TGTGCCAGCAGCGTAGGATTAGGGCAAGGAGAGACCCAGTACTTC.

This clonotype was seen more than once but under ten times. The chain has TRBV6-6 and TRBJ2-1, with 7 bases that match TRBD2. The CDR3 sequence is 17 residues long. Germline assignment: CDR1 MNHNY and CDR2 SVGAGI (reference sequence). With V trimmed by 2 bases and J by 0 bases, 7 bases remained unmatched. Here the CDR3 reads CASSYAVAGVSYNEQFF. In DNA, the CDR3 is TGTGCCAGCAGTTACGCCGTGGCGGGGGTCTCCTACAATGAGCAGTTCTTC.

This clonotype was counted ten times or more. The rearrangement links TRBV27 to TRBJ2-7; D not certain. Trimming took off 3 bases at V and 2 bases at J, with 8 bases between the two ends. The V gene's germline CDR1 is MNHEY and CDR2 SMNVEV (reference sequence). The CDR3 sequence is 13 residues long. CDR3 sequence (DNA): TGTGCCAGCAGTTTCGACGGCCCCTACGAGCAGTACTTC. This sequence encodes CASSFDGPYEQYF.